This entry concerns a single T cell receptor beta chain. The data derive from a study of response to subunit inactivated influenza vaccine. CDR3 length: 12 amino acids. Germline V gene data show CDR1 as SGHTA and CDR2 as FQGTGA. V lost 5 bases to trimming and J lost 10 bases, with 12 bases between them. TCRdb used MiXCR to reprocess the RT-PCR reads, holding one entry per CDR3 protein. The data hold 500,000 to 600,000 distinct CDR3 sequences, with 11% to 15% observed a single time. This sample comprised PBMCs from blood, obtained 11 to 12 days after vaccination. This sequence joins TRBV7-3 and TRBJ2-1, with D perhaps matching TRBD2 (6 bases). This receptor was taken from a man aged 45-65 years who received an inactivated influenza vaccine. DNA of the CDR3: TGTGCCAGCAGCCCTGGGACTCGAGAGCAGTTCTTC. Protein product: CASSPGTREQFF.